This T cell receptor (beta chain) was observed in a study of Ad26.COV2.S vaccination and SARS-CoV-2 variants. Profiled with immunoSEQ multiplex PCR; TCRdb holds only in-frame clones, not every one. Counted here are about 480,000 clones, approximately 88% occurring once; the ten biggest clones make up roughly 13%. Treatment described: 19 received Ad26.COV2.S at low or high dose, single or two shots; roughly five received placebo; per-sample allocation not given. Collection of the samples took place on day 63 after the first injection of vaccine or placebo. An Ad26 vector that expressed Wuhan-strain SARS-CoV-2 spike constituted the vaccine. CDR3 length equals 11 residues. V lost 6 bases and J 4 bases, leaving 4 bases between the germline ends. Germline V CDR1 and CDR2: LNHDA, SQIVND (reference sequence).

The V call is TRBV19, the J call TRBJ2-1, with D hard to call. This specimen was peripheral blood, taken in a trial of Ad26.COV2.S vaccine versus placebo. The receptor comes from a person aged 18-65 years who received the Ad26.COV2.S COVID-19 vaccine or a placebo. For the CDR3, the DNA is TGTGCCAGTAGAACGTACAATGAGCAGTTCTTC. Translation: CASRTYNEQFF.